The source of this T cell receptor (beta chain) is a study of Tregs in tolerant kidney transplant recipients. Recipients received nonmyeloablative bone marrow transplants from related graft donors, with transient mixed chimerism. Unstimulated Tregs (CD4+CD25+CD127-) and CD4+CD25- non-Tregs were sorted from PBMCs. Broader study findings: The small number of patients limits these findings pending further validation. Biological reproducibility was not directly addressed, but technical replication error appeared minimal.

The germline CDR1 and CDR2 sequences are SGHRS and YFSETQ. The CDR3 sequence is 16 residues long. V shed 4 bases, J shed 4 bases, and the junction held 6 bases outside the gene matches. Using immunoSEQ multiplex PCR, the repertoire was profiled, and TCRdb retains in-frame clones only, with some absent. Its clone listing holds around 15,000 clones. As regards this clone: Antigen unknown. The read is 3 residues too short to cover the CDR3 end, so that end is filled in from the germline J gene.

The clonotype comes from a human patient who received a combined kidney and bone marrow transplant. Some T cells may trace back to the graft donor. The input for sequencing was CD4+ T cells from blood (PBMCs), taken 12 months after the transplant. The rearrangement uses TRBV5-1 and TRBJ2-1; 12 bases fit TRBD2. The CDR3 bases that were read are TGCGCCAGCAGCATCTCACTAGCGGGAGGTTACAATGAG. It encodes CASSISLAGGYNE. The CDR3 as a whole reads CASSISLAGGYNEQFF.